Each of the 14 T cell receptor beta chains below was sequenced from the same sample in a study of blood T cell repertoires in COVID-19. Libraries were prepared by immunoSEQ multiplex PCR; TCRdb keeps only in-frame clonotypes and omits some of them. This sample yields about 200,000 clones, of which around 81% are seen a single time; approximately 0.97% belongs to the top ten. The sequencing input was peripheral blood. The receptors come from a man aged 55 to 70 with COVID-19, enrolled during active disease.

The chain has TRBV7-2 and TRBJ2-3; D possibly corresponds to TRBD1 (6 bases). Trimming took off 3 bases at V and 7 bases at J, with 14 bases between the two ends. The CDR3 sequence is 14 residues long. The germline V gene encodes CDR1 SGHTA and CDR2 FQGNSA. CDR3 region: CASSFPVGANTQYF. CDR3 DNA: TGTGCCAGCAGCTTCCCCGTGGGGGCAAATACGCAGTATTTT.

The rearrangement uses TRBV6-5 and TRBJ1-3, with D uncertain. V shed 6 bases and J shed 0 bases, with 12 bases lying between them. The germline V gene has CDR1 MNHEY and CDR2 SVGAGI. This CDR3 region has 15 residues. CDR3 sequence (DNA): TGTGCCAGCAGACTGGACGGGAACTCTGGAAACACCATATATTTT. Amino acid sequence: CASRLDGNSGNTIYF.

This sequence joins TRBV7-3 and TRBJ2-1; TRBD1 matches 8 bases. The CDR3 has 14 residues. The ends lost 0 bases at V and 7 bases at J; junction bases unmatched: 2. Germline CDR1 is SGHTA and CDR2 is FQGTGA. CDR3 coding DNA: TGTGCCAGCAGCTTAACGGGACAGGTTAATGAGCAGTTCTTC. Its translation is CASSLTGQVNEQFF. The full variable domain, rest sourced from reference TRBV7-3 and TRBJ2-1, is GAGVSQTPSNKVTEKGKYVELRCDPISGHTALYWYRQSLGQGPEFLIYFQGTGAADDSGLPNDRFFAVRPEGSVSTLKIQRTERGDSAVYLCASSLTGQVNEQFFGPGTRLTVL.

The V gene is TRBV27, the J gene TRBJ2-2; D might be TRBD1 (5 bases). The germline V gene has CDR1 MNHEY and CDR2 SMNVEV (reference sequence). The V gene lost 3 bases and the J gene lost 4 bases, with 12 bases spanning the gap. The CDR3 has 15 residues. CDR3 DNA sequence: TGTGCCAGCAGTTTTAGGCAGGGTCGCACCGGGGAGCTGTTTTTT. Its translation is CASSFRQGRTGELFF.

This chain links TRBV10-3 with TRBJ1-1; TRBD1 matches at 10 bases. This CDR3 has 14 residues. The V and J ends lost 8 bases and 1 base, in that order; junction bases with no gene match: 4. Germline values: CDR1 ENHRY, CDR2 SYGVKD. CDR3 protein: CAIGDRGKNTEAFF. Written as DNA, the CDR3 is TGTGCCATCGGGGACAGGGGCAAGAACACTGAAGCTTTCTTT.

The table lists this clone with a count of one. The chain combines TRBV3-1 (or the pseudogene TRBV3-2) with TRBJ2-2; TRBD2 matches at 7 bases. The CDR3 runs to 15 residues. Trimming took 1 base from V and 5 from J; bases not matched to a gene: 4. The germline V gene encodes CDR1 LGHDT and CDR2 YNNKEL (reference sequence). The CDR3 nucleotides read TGTGCCAGCAGCCAAGGACTAGCCAGAACCGGGGAGCTGTTTTTT. It encodes CASSQGLARTGELFF.

The genes are TRBV9 and TRBJ2-7; no clear D gene. Germline-derived CDR1 and CDR2 are SGDLS and YYNGEE. This CDR3 has 14 residues. V gave up 4 bases and J gave up 2 bases, with 13 bases separating them. CDR3 amino acids: CASSFLELPYEQYF. The CDR3, as DNA: TGTGCCAGCAGCTTCCTTGAACTACCCTACGAGCAGTACTTC.

The gene calls are TRBV7-2 and TRBJ2-4, with D perhaps TRBD1 (5 bases). The V gene's germline CDR1 is SGHTA and CDR2 FQGNSA. The germline V and J ends were trimmed by 1 base and 7 bases, with 11 bases remaining between them. The CDR3 contains 14 residues. CDR3 amino acids: CASSLDRTGNIQYF. CDR3 nucleotide sequence: TGTGCCAGCAGCTTAGACAGGACCGGGAACATTCAGTACTTC.

This clone was counted a single time. The chain couples TRBV11-2 to TRBJ2-2; TRBD2 matches 10 bases. V shed 5 bases and J 5 bases; nucleotides not matched to a gene: 2. CDR3 size: 14 residues. The germline gives CDR1 SGHAT, CDR2 FQNNGV. This CDR3 reads CASSGLAVTGELFF. CDR3 DNA: TGTGCCAGCAGCGGACTAGCGGTAACCGGGGAGCTGTTTTTT.

The rearrangement links TRBV7-9 to TRBJ2-1, with a tentative D call TRBD2 (5 bases). The CDR3 spans 15 residues. Germline CDR1 and CDR2: SEHNR and FQNEAQ (reference sequence). Trimming left V 3 bases short and J 3 bases short, with 12 bases between. CDR3 in amino acids: CASSLGAAVYNEQFF. CDR3 DNA: TGTGCCAGCAGCTTGGGAGCGGCCGTCTACAATGAGCAGTTCTTC. Supplemented by reference TRBV7-9 and TRBJ2-1, the full variable domain reads DTGVSQNPRHKITKRGQNVTFRCDPISEHNRLYWYRQTLGQGPEFLTYFQNEAQLEKSRLLSDRFSAERPKGSFSTLEIQRTEQGDSAMYLCASSLGAAVYNEQFFGPGTRLTVL.

This clone was observed a single time. The gene calls are TRBV3-1 (or the pseudogene TRBV3-2) and TRBJ1-2, with TRBD1 matching over 11 bases. The ends lost 4 bases at V and 8 bases at J; junction bases unmatched: 6. Germline V gene lookup returns CDR1 LGHDT and CDR2 YNNKEL (reference sequence). The CDR3 spans 14 residues. The CDR3 loop reads CASSLGQGANGYTF. CDR3 sequence (DNA): TGTGCCAGCAGCCTAGGACAGGGGGCGAACGGCTACACCTTC.

The V gene is TRBV6-2 or TRBV6-3, the J gene TRBJ1-1; 7 bases align to TRBD1. The CDR3 is 14 amino acids. The germline V gene has CDR1 MNHEY and CDR2 SVGEGT. The V gene end was trimmed by 3 bases and the J gene end by 4 bases; junction bases not matched to a gene: 5. In DNA form, the CDR3 reads TGTGCCAGCAGTTATGTCAGGGGGTCCACTGAAGCTTTCTTT. It translates to CASSYVRGSTEAFF.

This chain connects TRBV6-5 to TRBJ1-5; 8 nucleotides line up with TRBD1. The CDR3 is made up of 12 amino acids. Looked up from germline, CDR1 is MNHEY and CDR2 is SVGAGI. The ends lost 6 bases at V and 14 bases at J; junction bases unmatched: 9. The chain's CDR3 is CASRSTGVEEHF. In DNA, the CDR3 is TGTGCCAGCAGATCGACAGGGGTTGAGGAGCATTTT.

The chain links TRBV7-2 to TRBJ1-6; 9 bases line up with TRBD1. This CDR3 has 15 amino acids. Germline CDR1 and CDR2: SGHTA and FQGNSA. J was trimmed by 6 bases and V by 5 bases; bases with no gene match: 5. The CDR3: CASSTWTGANSPLHF. The CDR3 DNA reads as TGTGCCAGCAGCACTTGGACAGGGGCTAATTCACCCCTCCACTTT.